This T cell receptor (beta chain) was found in a study of control samples from healthy donors and cancer patients. Method: immunoSEQ multiplex PCR; TCRdb's copy keeps in-frame clones and lacks some. The top ten clones hold approximately 1.5% of a sample with over 150,000 clones, 94% of them seen once. This receptor was obtained from a young woman in good health. Sequencing was carried out using blood.

CDR3 sequence: CASSLLGVNTEAFF. CDR3 coding DNA: TGTGCCAGCAGCTTGCTAGGGGTGAACACTGAAGCTTTCTTT. The genes are TRBV5-4 and TRBJ1-1; a possible D gene is TRBD1 (5 bases). V was trimmed by 1 base and J by 0 bases, leaving 7 bases between them. From germline, CDR1 is SGHNT and CDR2 YYREEE (reference sequence). This CDR3 region has 14 residues.